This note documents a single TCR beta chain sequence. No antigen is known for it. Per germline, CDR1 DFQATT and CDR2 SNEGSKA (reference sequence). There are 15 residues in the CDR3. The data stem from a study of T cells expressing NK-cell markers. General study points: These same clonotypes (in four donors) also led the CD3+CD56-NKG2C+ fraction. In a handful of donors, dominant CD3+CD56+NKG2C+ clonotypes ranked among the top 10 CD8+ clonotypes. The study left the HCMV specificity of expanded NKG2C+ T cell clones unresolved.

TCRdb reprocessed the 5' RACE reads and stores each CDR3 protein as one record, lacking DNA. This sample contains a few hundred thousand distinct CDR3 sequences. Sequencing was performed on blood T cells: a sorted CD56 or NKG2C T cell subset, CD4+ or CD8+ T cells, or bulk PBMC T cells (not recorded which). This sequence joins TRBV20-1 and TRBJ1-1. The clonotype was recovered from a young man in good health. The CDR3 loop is CSARDSFRLNTEAFF.